These 25 T cell receptor beta chains originate from one sample sequenced in a study of cytomegalovirus exposure and HLA in healthy donors. In the PCR, 60 Vbeta and 13 Jbeta primers were used. The table came from immunoSEQ multiplex PCR; TCRdb's copy has only in-frame clones and leaves some out. Seen here are 110,000 to 150,000 clones, 70% to 80% observed once, and the top ten hold 3.1%. Sequences were obtained from PBMCs. These receptors were taken from a female donor in good health and CMV-seronegative.

The DNA for the CDR3 is TGTGCCAGCCTAAAGGAGTCAGGGACCTACAATGAGCAGTTCTTC. Its translation is CASLKESGTYNEQFF. The rearrangement uses TRBV28 and TRBJ2-1, with D perhaps TRBD1 (5 bases). Trimming stripped 8 bases from V and 2 bases from J, with 16 bases between. This CDR3 is 15 amino acids long. CDR1 is MDHEN, CDR2 SYDVKM, per germline.

The V call is TRBV19, the J call TRBJ2-1; 7 nucleotides line up with TRBD2. The germline V gene has CDR1 LNHDA and CDR2 SQIVND (reference sequence). The J segment lost 8 bases and the V segment lost 5 bases, leaving 6 bases of the junction unmatched. The CDR3 is made up of 13 amino acids. CDR3: CASSPRAGDEQFF. The CDR3 nucleotides are TGTGCCAGTAGTCCTCGGGCGGGAGATGAGCAGTTCTTC.

By sample fraction, this clone is medium-sized. This chain uses TRBV2 with TRBJ2-5; D is undetermined. V lost 6 bases, J lost 5 bases, and 7 bases lay in between. The CDR3 sequence is 11 residues long. The V gene's germline CDR1 is SNHLY and CDR2 FYNNEI. Here the CDR3 DNA reads TGTGCCAGCAGGAACTCGGAGACCCAGTACTTC. Its protein product is CASRNSETQYF.

The chain recombines TRBV7-3 with TRBJ1-2; D is uncertain. V lost 1 base and J 3 bases, leaving 12 bases between the germline ends. Germline values: CDR1 SGHTA, CDR2 FQGTGA. The CDR3 is 15 residues long. CDR3 DNA: TGTGCCAGCAGCTTAATTGGAGGGAAAGACTATGGCTACACCTTC. This translates into CASSLIGGKDYGYTF.

This chain joins TRBV2 and TRBJ2-3; 12 bases agree with TRBD1. The J segment lost 8 bases and the V segment lost 4 bases, leaving 4 bases of the junction unmatched. The CDR3 loop spans 14 amino acids. Germline lookup yields CDR1 SNHLY and CDR2 FYNNEI. The CDR3 sequence: CASSGDRGRSTQYF. CDR3 coding DNA: TGTGCCAGCAGTGGGGACAGGGGGCGATCTACGCAGTATTTT.

CDR3: CASSLRLRGFDEQFF. The CDR3 DNA is TGTGCCAGCAGCTTACGCTTGAGAGGGTTCGATGAGCAGTTCTTC. The rearrangement uses TRBV11-3 and TRBJ2-1; TRBD2 is a possible D gene (5 bases). V lost 2 bases and J lost 8, with 16 bases in between. Germline V CDR1 and CDR2: SGHNT, YENEEA. This CDR3 is 15 amino acids long.

CDR3 sequence (DNA): TGTGCCAGCAGCAATGGGAACGGGAGGGCAGATACGCAGTATTTT. Protein: CASSNGNGRADTQYF. The rearrangement uses TRBV7-9 and TRBJ2-3, with TRBD2 matching over 8 bases. The germline CDR1 and CDR2 sequences are SEHNR and FQNEAQ (reference sequence). CDR3 length: 15 amino acids. With 5 bases clipped from V and 4 bases from J, the junction kept 8 bases outside the gene matches.

The rearrangement links TRBV7-8 to TRBJ2-1; D is ambiguous. Between the trimmed V and J ends, which lost 5 bases and 3 bases, there was a span of 14 bases. This CDR3 comprises 15 residues. Germline V gives CDR1 SGHVS, CDR2 FQNEAQ. CDR3 loop: CASSEPITNYNEQFF. The CDR3 DNA sequence: TGTGCCAGCAGCGAACCAATCACAAACTACAATGAGCAGTTCTTC.

The J gene is TRBJ2-5, the V gene TRBV4-1; 13 nucleotides align to TRBD2. Trimming removed 4 bases from V and 4 bases from J; junction bases left unmatched: 6. The CDR3 length is 16 residues. Germline V gives CDR1 MGHRA, CDR2 YSYEKL. The CDR3 loop reads CASSPGTSGNAETQYF. The CDR3 DNA reads TGCGCCAGCAGCCCCGGGACTAGCGGGAATGCAGAGACCCAGTACTTC.

The chain carries TRBV4-1 and TRBJ1-5; D is possibly TRBD1 (6 bases). From germline, CDR1 is MGHRA and CDR2 YSYEKL. V lost 0 bases, J lost 2 bases, and 14 bases lay in between. This CDR3 comprises 17 residues. In DNA form, the CDR3 reads TGCGCCAGCAGCCAAGATGGGGGGGGCGGGGGCAATCAGCCCCAGCATTTT. Protein sequence: CASSQDGGGGGNQPQHF.

This chain uses TRBV2 with TRBJ2-7; 8 bases fit TRBD1. The CDR3 length is 14 residues. V lost 7 bases, J lost 0 bases, and 5 bases stayed unmatched. Germline CDR1 reads SNHLY; CDR2 reads FYNNEI. This chain's CDR3 is CASKWTGNSYEQYF. The CDR3 coding sequence is TGTGCCAGCAAATGGACAGGGAACTCCTACGAGCAGTACTTC.

The V and J genes are TRBV4-3 and TRBJ1-1; the D gene is possibly TRBD1 (5 bases). The germline CDR1 and CDR2 sequences are LGHNA and YSLEER. The V and J ends lost 3 bases and 1 base respectively, with 12 bases between them. The CDR3 is 15 amino acids. CDR3 nucleotide sequence: TGCGCCAGCAGCCACGTGGGGCCCCGGAACACTGAAGCTTTCTTT. Protein: CASSHVGPRNTEAFF.

V gene TRBV7-8 combines with J gene TRBJ1-5; D is possibly TRBD1 (6 bases). This CDR3 has 15 amino acids. Germline CDR1 is SGHVS and CDR2 is FQNEAQ. The V and J ends lost 1 base and 2 bases respectively, with 9 bases between them. The chain's CDR3 is CASSLGRTGNQPQHF. CDR3 sequence (DNA): TGTGCCAGCAGCTTAGGGAGGACAGGCAATCAGCCCCAGCATTTT.

The chain employs TRBV5-1 and TRBJ1-1; weak D call: TRBD1 (6 bases). Germline CDR1 is SGHRS and CDR2 is YFSETQ. The CDR3 runs 15 residues. The V gene lost 2 bases and the J gene lost 4 bases, with 15 bases spanning the gap. The CDR3: CASSFGNQGGTEAFF. DNA of the CDR3: TGCGCCAGCAGCTTTGGGAATCAAGGGGGCACTGAAGCTTTCTTT. The full variable domain, its missing parts supplied by reference TRBV5-1 and TRBJ1-1, is KAGVTQTPRYLIKTRGQQVTLSCSPISGHRSVSWYQQTPGQGLQFLFEYFSETQRNKGNFPGRFSGRQFSNSRSEMNVSTLELGDSALYLCASSFGNQGGTEAFFGQGTRLTVV.

This clone was detected many times. Different DNA sequences within this sample yield the same CDR3. The chain links TRBV6-5 to TRBJ2-3; tentatively, D is TRBD2 (6 bases). The CDR3 sequence is 15 residues long. Germline lookup yields CDR1 MNHEY and CDR2 SVGAGI. Trimming left V 3 bases short and J 0 bases short, with 10 bases between. The CDR3 nucleotides are TGTGCCAGCAGTTATAGCGGAACTAGCACAGATACGCAGTATTTT. It translates to CASSYSGTSTDTQYF.

This clone appeared a few times. The genes are TRBV30 and TRBJ1-4, with no clear D. V gave up 3 bases and J gave up 5 bases, with 10 bases separating them. The CDR3 loop spans 13 amino acids. The V gene's germline CDR1 is GTSNPN and CDR2 SVGIG (reference sequence). DNA for the CDR3: TGTGCCTGGAGGTCGAGTCTAAATGAAAAACTGTTTTTT. Amino acid sequence: CAWRSSLNEKLFF.

This chain connects TRBV9 to TRBJ2-7; the match to TRBD1 covers 7 bases. Germline CDR1 is SGDLS and CDR2 is YYNGEE. With V trimmed by 2 bases and J by 3 bases, 8 bases remained unmatched. CDR3 length: 15 residues. Here the CDR3 reads CASSVDGTAFYEQYF. DNA of the CDR3: TGTGCCAGCAGCGTCGACGGGACAGCCTTCTACGAGCAGTACTTC.

The rearrangement uses TRBV5-1 and TRBJ2-7; 8 nucleotides align to TRBD1. V shed 4 bases and J 0 bases; nucleotides not matched to a gene: 12. Per germline, CDR1 SGHRS and CDR2 YFSETQ. The CDR3 consists of 17 residues. The CDR3 DNA is TGCGCCAGCAGCCCTGGGGGCTGGACAGGGACCTCCTACGAGCAGTACTTC. It is translated as CASSPGGWTGTSYEQYF.

The CDR3 here is CASSSRLDYEQYF. In nucleotides, the CDR3 is TGTGCCAGCAGCTCCAGACTAGACTACGAGCAGTACTTC. The rearrangement links TRBV7-9 to TRBJ2-7, with D maybe TRBD2 (6 bases). The CDR3 extends over 13 amino acids. The germline V and J ends were trimmed by 4 bases and 3 bases, with 10 bases remaining between them. The V gene's germline CDR1 is SEHNR and CDR2 FQNEAQ (reference sequence).

The chain recombines TRBV6-4 with TRBJ2-1, with 7 bases that match TRBD1. The V gene's germline CDR1 is MRHNA and CDR2 SNTAGT. The CDR3 runs to 14 residues. The junction had 5 bases not matched to a gene; V was cut back by 0 bases and J by 9 bases. CDR3: CASSDSKGAGEQFF. CDR3 in DNA: TGTGCCAGCAGTGACTCAAAGGGGGCAGGTGAGCAGTTCTTC.

The CDR3 nucleotides read TGTGCCAGCAGTGGCGCGGGACAGGGGGCAGAGACCCAGTACTTC. Its translation is CASSGAGQGAETQYF. The J gene is TRBJ2-5, the V gene TRBV6-1, with 12 nucleotides matching TRBD1. Germline V lookup: CDR1 MNHNS, CDR2 SASEGT. The CDR3 consists of 15 residues. J lost 4 bases, V lost 4 bases, and 4 bases had no gene match.

The V gene is TRBV6-1, the J gene TRBJ2-2; D call uncertain. The germline CDR1 and CDR2 sequences are MNHNS and SASEGT. The ends were cut back, 0 bases at V and 5 bases at J, with 7 bases in the middle. The CDR3 runs 14 residues. Written as DNA, the CDR3 is TGTGCCAGCAGTGAAGCGCTCGGTACCGGGGAGCTGTTTTTT. This gives the protein CASSEALGTGELFF.

This clone has just one count. The genes are TRBV7-3 and TRBJ2-1; TRBD1 aligns across 8 bases. The V segment lost 5 bases and the J segment 5 bases; nucleotides outside the gene matches: 8. This CDR3 has 15 amino acids. Germline CDR1 and CDR2: SGHTA and FQGTGA. The CDR3 DNA sequence: TGTGCCAGCAGCCTCGGGACAGGCCTTCACAATGAGCAGTTCTTC. This sequence encodes CASSLGTGLHNEQFF. Filled out from reference TRBV7-3 and TRBJ2-1, the complete variable domain reads GAGVSQTPSNKVTEKGKYVELRCDPISGHTALYWYRQSLGQGPEFLIYFQGTGAADDSGLPNDRFFAVRPEGSVSTLKIQRTERGDSAVYLCASSLGTGLHNEQFFGPGTRLTVL.

This clone was seen more than once but under ten times. The chain is built from TRBV5-1 and TRBJ1-1, with TRBD1 matching over 10 bases. Germline V gives CDR1 SGHRS, CDR2 YFSETQ. The ends lost 3 bases at V and 4 bases at J; junction bases unmatched: 3. This CDR3 contains 14 residues. As DNA, the CDR3 is TGCGCCAGCAGCTCGGGACAGGGGCTCACTGAAGCTTTCTTT. Translation: CASSSGQGLTEAFF. Using reference TRBV5-1 and TRBJ1-1 for the parts outside the CDR3, the full variable domain is KAGVTQTPRYLIKTRGQQVTLSCSPISGHRSVSWYQQTPGQGLQFLFEYFSETQRNKGNFPGRFSGRQFSNSRSEMNVSTLELGDSALYLCASSSGQGLTEAFFGQGTRLTVV.

The genes are TRBV30 and TRBJ2-2; D not resolved. The CDR3 consists of 14 residues. Germline V gene data show CDR1 as GTSNPN and CDR2 as SVGIG (reference sequence). V shed 2 bases and J shed 0 bases, with 7 bases lying between them. CDR3 amino acids: CAWSRGTNTGELFF. CDR3 in DNA: TGTGCCTGGAGTCGTGGCACGAACACCGGGGAGCTGTTTTTT.